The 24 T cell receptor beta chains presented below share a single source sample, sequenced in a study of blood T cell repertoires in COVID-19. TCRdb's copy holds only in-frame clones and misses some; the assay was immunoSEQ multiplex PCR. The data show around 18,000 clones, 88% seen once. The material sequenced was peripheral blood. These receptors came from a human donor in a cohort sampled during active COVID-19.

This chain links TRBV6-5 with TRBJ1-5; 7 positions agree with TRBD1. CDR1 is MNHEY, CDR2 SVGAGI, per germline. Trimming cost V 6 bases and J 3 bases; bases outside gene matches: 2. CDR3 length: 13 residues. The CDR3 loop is CASRDRNNQPQHF. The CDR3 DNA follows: TGTGCCAGCAGGGACAGGAACAATCAGCCCCAGCATTTT.

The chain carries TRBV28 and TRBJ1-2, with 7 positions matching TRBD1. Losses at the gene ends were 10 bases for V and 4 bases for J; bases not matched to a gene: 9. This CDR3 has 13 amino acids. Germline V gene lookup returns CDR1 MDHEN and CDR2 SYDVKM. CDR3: CATRRGSAYGYTF. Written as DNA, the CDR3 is TGTGCCACCCGCAGGGGGTCCGCCTATGGCTACACCTTC.

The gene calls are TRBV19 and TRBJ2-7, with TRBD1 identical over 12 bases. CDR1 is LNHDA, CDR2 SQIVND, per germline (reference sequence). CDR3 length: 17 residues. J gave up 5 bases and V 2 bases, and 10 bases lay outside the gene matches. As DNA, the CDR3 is TGTGCCAGTAGTATAATCCCGGGACAGGGGGCTTCCCACGAGCAGTACTTC. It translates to CASSIIPGQGASHEQYF.

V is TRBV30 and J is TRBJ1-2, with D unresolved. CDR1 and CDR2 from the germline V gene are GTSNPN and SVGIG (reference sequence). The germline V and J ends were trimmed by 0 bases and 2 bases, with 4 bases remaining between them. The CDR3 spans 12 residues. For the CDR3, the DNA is TGTGCCTGGAGTGTACAGAACTATGGCTACACCTTC. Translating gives CAWSVQNYGYTF.

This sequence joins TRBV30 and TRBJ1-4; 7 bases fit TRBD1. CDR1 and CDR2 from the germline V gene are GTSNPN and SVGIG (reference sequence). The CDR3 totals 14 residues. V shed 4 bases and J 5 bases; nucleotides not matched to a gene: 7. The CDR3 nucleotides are TGTGCCTGGACGCGCGCAGGGGGGAATGAAAAACTGTTTTTT. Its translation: CAWTRAGGNEKLFF.

The CDR3 protein is CASSLGAGGPTGELFF. The CDR3 DNA reads TGTGCCAGCAGCTTGGGTGCGGGGGGGCCGACCGGGGAGCTGTTTTTT. The rearrangement links TRBV5-4 to TRBJ2-2, with 9 bases lining up with TRBD2. Trimming took 0 bases from V and 5 from J; bases not matched to a gene: 5. Per germline, CDR1 SGHNT and CDR2 YYREEE (reference sequence). This CDR3 has 16 amino acids.

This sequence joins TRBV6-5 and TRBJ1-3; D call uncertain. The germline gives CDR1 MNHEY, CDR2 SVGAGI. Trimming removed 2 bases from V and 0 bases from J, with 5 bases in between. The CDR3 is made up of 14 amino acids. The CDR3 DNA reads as TGTGCCAGCAGTTACACTTCCTCTGGAAACACCATATATTTT. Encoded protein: CASSYTSSGNTIYF.

The CDR3 is CASSQEGDGGPYNEQFF. The CDR3 DNA reads as TGCGCCAGCAGCCAAGAGGGAGACGGGGGGCCGTACAATGAGCAGTTCTTC. The V gene is TRBV4-1, the J gene TRBJ2-1; tentative D call: TRBD2 (7 bases). V was shortened by 0 bases and J by 4 bases, with 16 bases between the two germline ends. This CDR3 is 17 amino acids long. Germline values: CDR1 MGHRA, CDR2 YSYEKL.

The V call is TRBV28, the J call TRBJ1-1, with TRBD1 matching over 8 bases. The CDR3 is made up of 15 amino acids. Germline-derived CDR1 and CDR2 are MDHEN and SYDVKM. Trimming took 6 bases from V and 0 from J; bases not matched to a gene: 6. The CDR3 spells CASRESTGVNTEAFF. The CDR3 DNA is TGTGCCAGCAGGGAATCGACAGGGGTGAACACTGAAGCTTTCTTT.

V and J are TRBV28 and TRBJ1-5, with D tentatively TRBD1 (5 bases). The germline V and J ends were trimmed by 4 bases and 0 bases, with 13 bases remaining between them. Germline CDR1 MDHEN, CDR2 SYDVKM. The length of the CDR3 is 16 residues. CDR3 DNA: TGTGCCAGCAGTTATGGGTTGGGGGGTAGCAATCAGCCCCAGCATTTT. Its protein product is CASSYGLGGSNQPQHF.

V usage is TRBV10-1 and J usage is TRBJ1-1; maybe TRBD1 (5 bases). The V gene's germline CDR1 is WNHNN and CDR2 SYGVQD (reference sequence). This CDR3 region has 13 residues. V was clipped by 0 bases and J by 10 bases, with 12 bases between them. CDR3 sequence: CASSESGRDSAFF. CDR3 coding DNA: TGCGCCAGCAGTGAGTCGGGCAGGGATTCAGCTTTCTTT.

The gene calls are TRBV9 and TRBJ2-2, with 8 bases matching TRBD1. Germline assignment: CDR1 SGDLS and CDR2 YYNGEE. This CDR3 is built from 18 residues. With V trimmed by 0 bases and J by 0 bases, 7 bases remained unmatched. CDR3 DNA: TGTGCCAGCAGCGTAGCAAGGAGACAGGGGACGAACACCGGGGAGCTGTTTTTT. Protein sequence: CASSVARRQGTNTGELFF.

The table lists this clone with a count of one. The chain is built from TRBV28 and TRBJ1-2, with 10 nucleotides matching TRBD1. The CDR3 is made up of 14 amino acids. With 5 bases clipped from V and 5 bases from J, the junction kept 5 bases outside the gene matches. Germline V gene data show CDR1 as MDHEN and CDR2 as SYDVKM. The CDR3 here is CASSVRDRGYGYTF. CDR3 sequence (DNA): TGTGCCAGCAGTGTCAGGGACAGGGGTTATGGCTACACCTTC.

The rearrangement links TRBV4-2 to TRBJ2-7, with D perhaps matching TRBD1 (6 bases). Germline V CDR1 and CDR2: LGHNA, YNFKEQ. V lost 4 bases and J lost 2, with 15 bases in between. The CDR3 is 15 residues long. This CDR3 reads CASSPTGTFTYEQYF. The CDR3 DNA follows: TGTGCCAGCAGCCCCACAGGGACGTTCACCTACGAGCAGTACTTC.

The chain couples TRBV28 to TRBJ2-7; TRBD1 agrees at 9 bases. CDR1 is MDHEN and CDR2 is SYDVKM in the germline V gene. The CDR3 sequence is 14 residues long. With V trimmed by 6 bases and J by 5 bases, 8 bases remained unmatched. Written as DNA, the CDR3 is TGTGCCAGCAGGAAACAGGGGGCGCGGAACGAGCAGTACTTC. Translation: CASRKQGARNEQYF.

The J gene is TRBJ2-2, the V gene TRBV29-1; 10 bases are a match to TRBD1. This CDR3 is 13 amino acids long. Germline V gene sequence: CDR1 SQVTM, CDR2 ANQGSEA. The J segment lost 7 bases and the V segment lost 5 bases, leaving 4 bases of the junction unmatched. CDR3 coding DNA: TGCAGCGTTTCGACAGGGGGCGTCGGGGAGCTGTTTTTT. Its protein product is CSVSTGGVGELFF.

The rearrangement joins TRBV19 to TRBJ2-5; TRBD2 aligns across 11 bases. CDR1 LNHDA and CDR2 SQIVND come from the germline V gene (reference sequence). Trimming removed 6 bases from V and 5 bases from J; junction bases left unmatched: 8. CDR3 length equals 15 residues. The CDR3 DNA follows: TGTGCCAGTAGACGTCTAGCGGGGGGCGACGAGACCCAGTACTTC. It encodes CASRRLAGGDETQYF.

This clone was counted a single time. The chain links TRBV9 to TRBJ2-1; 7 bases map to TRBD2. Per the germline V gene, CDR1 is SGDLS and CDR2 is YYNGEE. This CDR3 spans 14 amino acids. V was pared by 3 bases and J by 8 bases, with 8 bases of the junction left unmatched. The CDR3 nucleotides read TGTGCCAGCAGCGAAGGACTAGACCAGTATGAGCAGTTCTTC. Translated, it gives CASSEGLDQYEQFF.

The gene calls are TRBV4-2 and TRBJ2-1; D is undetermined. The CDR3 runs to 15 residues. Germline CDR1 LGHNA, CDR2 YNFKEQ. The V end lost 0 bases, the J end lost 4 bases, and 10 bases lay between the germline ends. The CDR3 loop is CASSQDLGEYNEQFF. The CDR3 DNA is TGTGCCAGCAGCCAAGATTTGGGCGAGTACAATGAGCAGTTCTTC.

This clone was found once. CDR3 in amino acids: CASSQDLAGLAGGQGEQFF. The CDR3 DNA is TGCGCCAGCAGCCAAGATTTAGCGGGACTAGCGGGGGGCCAGGGTGAGCAGTTCTTC. The gene calls are TRBV4-1 and TRBJ2-1, with 15 positions matching TRBD2. Germline V gives CDR1 MGHRA, CDR2 YSYEKL. The CDR3 covers 19 residues. The trim removed 0 bases at V and 9 bases at J, leaving 12 bases unmatched.

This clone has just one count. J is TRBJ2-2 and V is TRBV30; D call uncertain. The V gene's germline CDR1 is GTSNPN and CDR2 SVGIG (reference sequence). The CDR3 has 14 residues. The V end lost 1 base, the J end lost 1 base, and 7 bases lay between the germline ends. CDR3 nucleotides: TGTGCCTGGAGTGCGACACGGAACACCGGGGAGCTGTTTTTT. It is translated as CAWSATRNTGELFF.

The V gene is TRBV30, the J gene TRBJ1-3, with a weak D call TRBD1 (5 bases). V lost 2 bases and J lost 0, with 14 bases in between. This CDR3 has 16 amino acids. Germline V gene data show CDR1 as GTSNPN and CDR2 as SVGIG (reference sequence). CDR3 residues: CAWSLDTPSSGNTIYF. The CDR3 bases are TGTGCCTGGAGTTTGGACACTCCGAGCTCTGGAAACACCATATATTTT.

In DNA form, the CDR3 reads TGTGCCAGCTCACCGACACCTACTCTGGTTAGTTATGGCTACACCTTC. Its protein product is CASSPTPTLVSYGYTF. V and J are TRBV18 and TRBJ1-2; the D is unclear. The CDR3 is 16 amino acids. Germline V lookup: CDR1 KGHSH, CDR2 LQKENI. Trimming removed 3 bases at V and 5 bases at J, with 19 bases between.

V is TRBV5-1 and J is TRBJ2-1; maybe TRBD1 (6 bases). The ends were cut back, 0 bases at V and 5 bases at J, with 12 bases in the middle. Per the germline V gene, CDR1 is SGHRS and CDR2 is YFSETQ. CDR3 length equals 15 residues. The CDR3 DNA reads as TGCGCCAGCAGCTTGGGGGGGCGGTCTCACAATGAGCAGTTCTTC. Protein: CASSLGGRSHNEQFF.